The T cell receptor beta chain described here comes from a study of early T cells in non-severe SARS-CoV-2 infection. Across the whole study: With bulk RNA from unsorted whole blood as input, sequencing yielded unpaired chains. Whole-study results and caveats: Clonotype matching in VDJdb favored anti-spike CD8 responses and did not capture private and CD4 specificities.

Molecules of cDNA were individually given unique molecular identifiers that were attached to them. TCRdb re-called the 5' RACE reads through MiXCR, storing one row per CDR3 protein. The top ten hold about 9.4% of the sample, which has about 57,000 distinct CDR3 sequences, under 10% seen once. The table lists this clonotype with many counts. The antigen remains undetermined. CDR1 is PRHDT, CDR2 FYEKMQ, per germline (reference sequence). The length of the CDR3 is 19 residues. Trimming cost V 4 bases and J 3 bases; bases outside gene matches: 15. J is TRBJ2-6 and V is TRBV13; 7 bases match TRBD1. This receptor was identified in an adult who was a healthcare worker with PCR-confirmed SARS-CoV-2 infection or an uninfected control (not recorded which). Sequenced input: whole blood. CDR3 residues: CASSSYLRRGGGGANVLTF. In DNA form, the CDR3 reads TGTGCCAGCAGCTCATATCTCCGGCGAGGGGGCGGTGGGGCCAACGTCCTGACTTTC. Based on the CDR3 plus reference TRBV13 and TRBJ2-6, the full variable domain is AAGVIQSPRHLIKEKRETATLKCYPIPRHDTVYWYQQGPGQDPQFLISFYEKMQSDKGSIPDRFSAQQFSDYHSELNMSSLELGDSALYFCASSSYLRRGGGGANVLTFGAGSRLTVL.